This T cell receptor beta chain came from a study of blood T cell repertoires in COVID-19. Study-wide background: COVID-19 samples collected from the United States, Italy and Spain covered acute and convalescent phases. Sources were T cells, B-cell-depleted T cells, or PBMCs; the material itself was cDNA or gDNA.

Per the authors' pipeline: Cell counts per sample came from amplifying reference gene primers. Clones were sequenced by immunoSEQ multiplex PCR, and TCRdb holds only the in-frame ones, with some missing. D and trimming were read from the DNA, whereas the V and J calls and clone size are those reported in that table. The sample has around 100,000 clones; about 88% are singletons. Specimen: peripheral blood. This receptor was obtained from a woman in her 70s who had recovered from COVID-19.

The CDR3 here is CASSLVSGGSPRTDTQYF. CDR3 bases: TGTGCCAGCAGCTTAGTGTCGGGGGGAAGTCCCCGCACAGATACGCAGTATTTT. V is TRBV11-2 and J is TRBJ2-3, with 7 bases identical to TRBD2. The CDR3 runs 18 residues. Germline V gene lookup returns CDR1 SGHAT and CDR2 FQNNGV. The junction had 11 bases not matched to a gene; V was cut back by 1 base and J by 1 base. The full variable domain, in which reference TRBV11-2 and TRBJ2-3 provide the parts outside the CDR3, is EAGVAQSPRYKIIEKRQSVAFWCNPISGHATLYWYQQILGQGPKLLIQFQNNGVVDDSQLPKDRFSAERLKGVDSTLKIQPAKLEDSAVYLCASSLVSGGSPRTDTQYFGPGTRLTVL.